Given below is one TCR beta chain in context. Its target is unknown. Germline V gives CDR1 MGHRA, CDR2 YSYEKL. J lost 4 bases, V lost 2 bases, and 4 bases had no gene match. The CDR3 length is 16 residues. The data belong to a study of cytomegalovirus exposure and HLA in healthy donors. Across the study: Approximately 81% of around 390 genotyped donors fell in the Caucasian-associated ancestry cluster.

Whole-study findings and limits: The study designated 160 or so TCR beta chains cytomegalovirus-associated.

Primers: 60 Vbeta forward and 13 Jbeta reverse. In the authors' workflow: Later analysis identified approximately 88 million unique TCR beta chains, approximately 11 million shared. Measured with immunoSEQ multiplex PCR; TCRdb has only the in-frame clones, and not every one. For V, J and clone size, that table is used; D and trimming come from the DNA. The sample holds under 200,000 clones, 80% to 90% seen once. The rearrangement links TRBV4-1 to TRBJ2-2, with 10 nucleotides matching TRBD1. Material: PBMCs. This sequence was found in a man aged 18 to 30 in good health and CMV-seronegative. CDR3 in amino acids: CASSQLGQGPTGELFF. The CDR3 region has the DNA TGCGCCAGCAGCCAACTGGGACAGGGGCCCACCGGGGAGCTGTTTTTT.